This paragraph covers one T cell receptor (beta chain) sequence. What it binds is not known. The sample carries other DNA sequences with the same CDR3. This sample is drawn from a study of cytomegalovirus exposure and HLA in healthy donors. General observations from the study: With high specificity and sensitivity, the classifier reportedly diagnosed cytomegalovirus status. Rare TCR sequences dominated, though some public TCRs recurred in many donors. According to a subsequent analysis, TCR clusters from the first cohort were inclined to appear together in the 120 or so validation repertoires. The authors enumerated over 150 TCR beta chains as linked to cytomegalovirus.

Method: immunoSEQ multiplex PCR; TCRdb's copy keeps in-frame clones and lacks some. The data contain over 150,000 clones, roughly 86% of them singletons. V lost 0 bases and J lost 0; bases outside the gene matches: 1. CDR1 and CDR2 from the germline V gene are SGDLS and YYNGEE. This CDR3 has 15 amino acids. The chain has TRBV9 and TRBJ2-7, with 9 bases that match TRBD2. The clonotype originates from a human donor in good health. The specimen was PBMCs. CDR3 residues: CASSVASGISYEQYF. The CDR3 DNA follows: TGTGCCAGCAGCGTAGCTAGCGGGATCTCCTACGAGCAGTACTTC.